These 2 T cell receptor beta chains were all obtained from the same sample, sequenced in a study of T cell responses to AZD1222 COVID-19 vaccine. Here immunoSEQ multiplex PCR was the method, and the copy in TCRdb shows in-frame clones only, minus some. The repertoire consists of under 140,000 clones, with 85% to 95% occurring once and the leading ten covering approximately 8%. The sequences come from peripheral blood, collected on day 0 of AZD1222 vaccination. The receptor set was obtained from an adult in good health.

This chain links TRBV19 with TRBJ1-3; D remains unclear. Between the trimmed V and J ends, which lost 3 bases and 4 bases, there was a span of 10 bases. Germline-derived CDR1 and CDR2 are LNHDA and SQIVND (reference sequence). This CDR3 region has 14 residues. CDR3 in amino acids: CASSMANYGNTIYF. CDR3 in DNA: TGTGCCAGTAGTATGGCGAATTACGGAAACACCATATATTTT.

This clone was recorded many times. The chain combines TRBV7-8 with TRBJ2-1; D is unclear. Germline CDR1 and CDR2: SGHVS and FQNEAQ. The CDR3 has 16 residues. V lost 4 bases and J lost 4, with 17 bases in between. The CDR3 loop is CASSWDEESLYNEQFF. CDR3 coding DNA: TGTGCCAGCAGCTGGGATGAAGAGTCCTTATACAATGAGCAGTTCTTC. The whole variable domain, filled in from reference TRBV7-8 and TRBJ2-1, reads GAGVSQSPRYKVAKRGQDVALRCDPISGHVSLFWYQQALGQGPEFLTYFQNEAQLDKSGLPSDRFFAERPEGSVSTLKIQRTQQEDSAVYLCASSWDEESLYNEQFFGPGTRLTVL.